This entry lists 14 T cell receptor beta chains sequenced from one sample in a study of cytomegalovirus exposure and HLA in healthy donors. Use of 60 Vbeta and 13 Jbeta primers characterized the PCR. Generated by immunoSEQ multiplex PCR, the TCRdb table keeps only in-frame clones and is missing some. The sample shows approximately 190,000 clones, 75% to 90% of them seen only once. Sequencing used PBMCs. The receptors originated from a man aged 35 to 55 in good health and CMV-seropositive.

V gene TRBV7-2 combines with J gene TRBJ2-3; TRBD2 agrees at 8 bases. The CDR3 covers 17 residues. J lost 0 bases, V lost 4 bases, and 9 bases had no gene match. CDR1 is SGHTA, CDR2 FQGNSA, per germline. CDR3 bases: TGTGCCAGCAGCTCCCGGGGGGGAGGGCAGAGCACAGATACGCAGTATTTT. As protein: CASSSRGGGQSTDTQYF.

This clone has more than one count but fewer than ten. The V and J genes are TRBV7-9 and TRBJ2-4; 7 bases fit TRBD1. Trimming cost V 6 bases and J 6 bases; bases outside gene matches: 11. The germline V gene encodes CDR1 SEHNR and CDR2 FQNEAQ (reference sequence). The CDR3 consists of 15 residues. In DNA, the CDR3 is TGTGCCAGCAGTCCCTCCGGGACAGCTTCAAACATTCAGTACTTC. It yields the protein CASSPSGTASNIQYF.

The chain combines TRBV7-8 with TRBJ1-3; maybe TRBD1 (5 bases). The length of the CDR3 is 16 residues. In germline, CDR1 is SGHVS, CDR2 FQNEAQ. V was trimmed by 3 bases and J by 0 bases, leaving 12 bases between them. The CDR3 loop reads CASSLRQLDSGNTIYF. The CDR3 nucleotides read TGTGCCAGCAGCTTGAGACAGCTTGACTCTGGAAACACCATATATTTT.

The chain has TRBV5-1 and TRBJ2-1; 7 bases map to TRBD1. The CDR3 contains 12 residues. V shed 3 bases, J shed 9 bases, and the junction held 3 bases outside the gene matches. Germline V gene lookup returns CDR1 SGHRS and CDR2 YFSETQ. For the CDR3, the DNA is TGCGCCAGCAGCTCACAGGGGAGTGAGCAGTTCTTC. Translated, it gives CASSSQGSEQFF.

A note on this clone: Because the CDR3 is missing its conserved closing phenylalanine or tryptophan, this is likely a read error. The limits of the CDR3 on the DNA are not certain, so only TCRdb's listed CDR3 is given. This chain joins TRBV10-3 and TRBJ2-7; the table's TRBD2 call for D was not verified on the DNA. The CDR3 length is 11 residues, termini included. CDR1 ENHRY and CDR2 SYGVKD come from the germline V gene. This CDR3 reads CAIGEPGLAVL.

The chain recombines TRBV6-5 with TRBJ1-6; TRBD1 agrees at 9 bases. Germline lookup yields CDR1 MNHEY and CDR2 SVGAGI. The CDR3 totals 15 residues. J lost 8 bases, V lost 5 bases, and 7 bases had no gene match. The CDR3 sequence is CASSHRGRGDSPLHF. CDR3 sequence (DNA): TGTGCCAGCAGTCACAGGGGGCGGGGTGATTCACCCCTCCACTTT.

The chain couples TRBV7-2 to TRBJ2-1, with TRBD1 identical over 9 bases. This CDR3 spans 16 amino acids. V trimming: 5 bases; J trimming: 6 bases; junction bases outside the gene matches: 11. Germline assignment: CDR1 SGHTA and CDR2 FQGNSA. DNA of the CDR3: TGTGCCAGCAGCCTCGCTGGGACAGGGAGCTCCAATGAGCAGTTCTTC. It codes for CASSLAGTGSSNEQFF. The full variable domain, completed using reference TRBV7-2 and TRBJ2-1, is GAGVSQSPSNKVTEKGKDVELRCDPISGHTALYWYRQSLGQGLEFLIYFQGNSAPDKSGLPSDRFSAERTGGSVSTLTIQRTQQEDSAVYLCASSLAGTGSSNEQFFGPGTRLTVL.

For the CDR3, the DNA is TGTGCCACCAGACTAGCGGACTACAATGAGCAGTTCTTC. As protein: CATRLADYNEQFF. This chain joins TRBV19 and TRBJ2-1, with 9 bases fitting TRBD2. Germline values: CDR1 LNHDA, CDR2 SQIVND (reference sequence). V trimming: 10 bases; J trimming: 3 bases; junction bases outside the gene matches: 4. The CDR3 length is 13 residues.

The chain is built from TRBV5-6 and TRBJ2-7; a possible D gene is TRBD2 (5 bases). Germline V CDR1 and CDR2: SGHDT, YYEEEE. The V and J ends lost 5 bases and 4 bases respectively, with 13 bases between them. CDR3 length equals 13 residues. This CDR3 is CASRNQLGYEQYF. CDR3 in DNA: TGTGCCAGCAGAAACCAACTAGGTTACGAGCAGTACTTC.

The chain has TRBV19 and TRBJ2-7; 7 positions agree with TRBD2. J was trimmed by 4 bases and V by 5 bases; bases with no gene match: 5. The CDR3 length is 13 residues. CDR1 and CDR2 (germline): LNHDA, SQIVND (reference sequence). Here the CDR3 reads CASSLSGGYEQYF. The CDR3, as DNA: TGTGCCAGTAGTCTGTCGGGGGGATACGAGCAGTACTTC. The full variable domain, rest sourced from reference TRBV19 and TRBJ2-7, is DGGITQSPKYLFRKEGQNVTLSCEQNLNHDAMYWYRQDPGQGLRLIYYSQIVNDFQKGDIAEGYSVSREKKESFPLTVTSAQKNPTAFYLCASSLSGGYEQYFGPGTRLTVT.

The CDR3 nucleotides read TGCGCCAGCAGCCAGGGGACAGGCTTTGCTCAGCCCCAGCATTTT. Amino acid sequence: CASSQGTGFAQPQHF. J is TRBJ1-5 and V is TRBV4-3, with 8 positions matching TRBD1. Trimming cost V 3 bases and J 6 bases; bases outside gene matches: 7. Germline values: CDR1 LGHNA, CDR2 YSLEER. The CDR3 is 15 amino acids.

CDR3: CASSQDWGAYEQYF. The CDR3, as DNA: TGTGCCAGCAGCCAAGATTGGGGAGCCTACGAGCAGTACTTC. The V and J genes are TRBV14 and TRBJ2-7; D is perhaps TRBD2 (5 bases). The V gene lost 0 bases and the J gene lost 2 bases, with 8 bases spanning the gap. This CDR3 contains 14 residues. Germline values: CDR1 SGHDN, CDR2 FVKESK.

The rearrangement links TRBV7-6 to TRBJ2-6; D is unclear. Germline CDR1 and CDR2: SGHVS and FNYEAQ. The CDR3 runs 16 residues. Deletions cut 0 bases from V and 1 base from J, with 7 bases between. The CDR3 nucleotides read TGTGCCAGCAGCTTAGCGGTCAGGTCTGGGGCCAACGTCCTGACTTTC. Protein sequence: CASSLAVRSGANVLTF. The full variable domain, in which reference TRBV7-6 and TRBJ2-6 provide the parts outside the CDR3, is GAGVSQSPRYKVTKRGQDVALRCDPISGHVSLYWYRQALGQGPEFLTYFNYEAQQDKSGLPNDRFSAERPEGSISTLTIQRTEQRDSAMYRCASSLAVRSGANVLTFGAGSRLTVL.

The rearrangement links TRBV5-6 to TRBJ1-4, with D maybe TRBD1 (6 bases). There are 16 residues in the CDR3. Trimming shortened V by 4 bases and J by 4 bases, and 17 bases separated the two germline ends. CDR1 is SGHDT and CDR2 is YYEEEE in the germline V gene. The CDR3 nucleotides read TGTGCCAGCAGCAATTACAGACAGGCACTTAATGAAAAACTGTTTTTT. It is translated as CASSNYRQALNEKLFF.